A selection of T cell receptor beta chains follows, all from one sample in a study of CXCR3-negative and CXCR3-positive naive CD8 T cells. No DNA is given; TCRdb re-called the 5' RACE reads and lists each CDR3 protein once. In all, the sample yields some 150,000 distinct CDR3 sequences. The specimen sequenced was naive CXCR3+ CD8+ T cells from blood. These receptor sequences come from a human donor in good health. Some clones in this sample may be carry-over from other donors' samples. Both conserved end residues are part of each CDR3.

TRBV24-1	TRBJ2-7	CATTGQHEQYF
TRBV29-1	TRBJ1-2	CSVRDREELDYGYTF
TRBV6-1	TRBJ1-2	CASKGLGFYGYTF
TRBV2	TRBJ2-1	CASKAGSSYNEQFF
TRBV6-6	TRBJ1-5	CASTSTGGGNQPQHF
TRBV29-1	TRBJ2-1	CSVPGQGVWDEQFF
TRBV28	TRBJ1-5	CASSSGQGARQPQHF
TRBV9	TRBJ2-3	CASSVGGSNTDTQYF
TRBV12-3/TRBV12-4	TRBJ1-2	CASSLVGTGAGYTF
TRBV10-3	TRBJ2-7	CAISGTSGGPTYEQYF
TRBV11-2	TRBJ2-1	CASSLGTDRFYLNEQFF
TRBV7-9	TRBJ1-1	CASSPRDTPTEAFF
TRBV29-1	TRBJ2-7	CSVEDPQSYEQYF
TRBV9	TRBJ2-5	CASSDPFREQYF
TRBV14	TRBJ2-1	CASSHTRNNEQFF
TRBV7-2	TRBJ2-5	CASSLKNYRGGQETQYF
TRBV5-1	TRBJ2-3	CASSLAPPDTQYF
TRBV5-1	TRBJ1-2	CASSDGGAGYGYTF
TRBV7-3	TRBJ1-1	CASSLSGGGTEAFF
TRBV7-6	TRBJ2-5	CASSWSGSDEETQYF
TRBV4-3	TRBJ2-5	CASSQDEGGLADRQETQYF
TRBV12-3/TRBV12-4	TRBJ2-5	CASSSWDEEAETQYF
TRBV7-6	TRBJ1-6	CASSFQDTYNSPLHF
TRBV11-1	TRBJ2-7	CASSSDRGSYEQYF
TRBV12-3/TRBV12-4	TRBJ2-3	CAISPGIAGSRDTQYF
TRBV24-1	TRBJ2-2	CATSETDRENTGELFF
TRBV13	TRBJ2-7	CASSLAVTLSYEQYF
TRBV6-2/TRBV6-3	TRBJ2-1	CASSPGGGRNEQFF
TRBV29-1	TRBJ2-5	CSVFDREETQYF
TRBV20-1	TRBJ2-7	CSAEGAESSYEQYF
TRBV27	TRBJ2-2	CATRLAAYTGELFF
TRBV15	TRBJ2-7	CATSRGGQATYEQYF
TRBV6-1	TRBJ1-2	CASRGQGAPRRGYGYTF
TRBV27	TRBJ1-1	CASSRDRTVEAFF
TRBV20-1	TRBJ1-5	CSARDRSGTDLGTQHF
TRBV29-1	TRBJ2-7	CSVQGEFYEQYF
TRBV4-3	TRBJ2-7	CASSQVLAGSSYEQYF
TRBV28	TRBJ2-7	CATGTGTADEQYF
TRBV7-9	TRBJ1-2	CASSLDWGKAGYTF
TRBV12-3/TRBV12-4	TRBJ2-7	CASSPRGTSSYEQYF
TRBV28	TRBJ2-7	CASTELAGEGRYEQYF
TRBV27	TRBJ2-2	CARRRKGKSNTGELFF
TRBV4-1	TRBJ2-2	CASSPTGLVGELFF
TRBV7-9	TRBJ2-1	CASSLRADLYNEQFF
TRBV5-1	TRBJ2-7	CASSLTYGQSGEQYF
TRBV29-1	TRBJ2-1	CSAPDPNVYNEQFF
TRBV12-3/TRBV12-4	TRBJ1-1	CASIPLERVAEAFF
TRBV21-1	TRBJ2-2	CASSSRDSTNTGELFF
TRBV11-2	TRBJ2-3	CASSPTPGLAGASDTQYF
TRBV7-2	TRBJ1-1	CASSLRLFGANTEAFF
TRBV29-1	TRBJ2-7	CSVEPVTGETGQYF
TRBV28	TRBJ2-2	CASSLDPRGANTGELFF
TRBV29-1	TRBJ2-3	CSGADPPDTQYF
TRBV21-1	TRBJ2-5	CASSKGREETQYF
TRBV5-5	TRBJ2-1	CASSLTGDEQFF
TRBV6-2/TRBV6-3	TRBJ2-5	CASSSPHEDQETQYF
TRBV7-6	TRBJ2-7	CASSIGGSYEQYF
TRBV6-6	TRBJ2-1	CASSRLAGDRFNEQFF
TRBV6-6	TRBJ2-7	CASRDSSSYEQYF
TRBV18	TRBJ2-1	CASSHKTSGYNEQFF